Shown below are 9 T cell receptor beta chains from a single sample sequenced in a study of technical replicates of blood from several donors. The assay was immunoSEQ multiplex PCR, and TCRdb's table has in-frame clones only and misses some. The table has tens of thousands of clones, 91% seen once. Material: T cells isolated from PBMCs. All receptors come from a human donor in good health.

The chain uses TRBV2 and TRBJ1-1; 8 nucleotides align to TRBD1. The junction had 15 bases not matched to a gene; V was cut back by 5 bases and J by 4 bases. CDR3 length: 17 amino acids. Germline V lookup: CDR1 SNHLY, CDR2 FYNNEI. This CDR3 is CASSRSGTGISGTEAFF. The CDR3 region has the DNA TGTGCCAGCAGTCGGTCCGGGACAGGTATCTCGGGCACTGAAGCTTTCTTT.

The CDR3 bases are TGTGCCAGCAGCTTAAAGGAGCGGGAGGCCTCCAAAAACATTCAGTACTTC. It specifies CASSLKEREASKNIQYF. The chain employs TRBV11-3 and TRBJ2-4; 9 bases line up with TRBD2. The ends lost 2 bases at V and 2 bases at J; junction bases unmatched: 7. Germline CDR1 reads SGHNT; CDR2 reads YENEEA. The CDR3 length is 17 residues.

This sequence joins TRBV9 and TRBJ2-5, with 8 bases that match TRBD2. Trimming cost V 4 bases and J 4 bases; bases outside gene matches: 9. CDR1 is SGDLS and CDR2 is YYNGEE in the germline V gene. The CDR3 contains 15 residues. CDR3 nucleotides: TGTGCCAGCAGCATCTTAGCGGGACAAAGAGAGACCCAGTACTTC. This encodes CASSILAGQRETQYF.

The rearrangement joins TRBV30 to TRBJ1-2, with D perhaps matching TRBD1 (6 bases). Germline CDR1 GTSNPN, CDR2 SVGIG (reference sequence). CDR3 length: 14 amino acids. V gave up 7 bases and J gave up 4 bases, with 19 bases separating them. CDR3 nucleotides: TGTGCCTACCATAGGGGGGGGATGGGCTATGGCTACACCTTC. Translation: CAYHRGGMGYGYTF.

The chain is built from TRBV4-3 and TRBJ1-5; D remains unclear. Trimming left V 0 bases short and J 2 bases short, with 8 bases between. Germline V gives CDR1 LGHNA, CDR2 YSLEER. The CDR3 covers 15 residues. CDR3 coding DNA: TGCGCCAGCAGCCAAGATGGGGAGGGCAATCAGCCCCAGCATTTT. It specifies CASSQDGEGNQPQHF.

CDR3 region: CASITGLEEKLFF. CDR3 DNA: TGTGCCAGCATTACAGGGTTGGAAGAAAAACTGTTTTTT. This rearrangement joins TRBV6-1 to TRBJ1-4, with D perhaps matching TRBD1 (6 bases). Germline V gene lookup returns CDR1 MNHNS and CDR2 SASEGT. Trimming shortened V by 7 bases and J by 8 bases, and 14 bases separated the two germline ends. CDR3 length: 13 residues.

This clone was detected only once. Here the CDR3 DNA reads TGTGCCAGCAGACTACCGGCCGCAAATCAGCCCCAGCATTTT. It is translated as CASRLPAANQPQHF. The V gene is TRBV27, the J gene TRBJ1-5, with no clear D. Trimming removed 6 bases at V and 4 bases at J, with 13 bases between. Germline CDR1 and CDR2: MNHEY and SMNVEV (reference sequence). The CDR3 is 14 residues long.

The rearrangement joins TRBV7-9 to TRBJ2-7; D is possibly TRBD2 (6 bases). This CDR3 is built from 12 residues. Trimming shortened V by 5 bases and J by 3 bases, and 8 bases separated the two germline ends. Germline CDR1 SEHNR, CDR2 FQNEAQ (reference sequence). In DNA form, the CDR3 reads TGTGCCAGCAGCGTGACTAGCTACGAGCAGTACTTC. Translation gives CASSVTSYEQYF. The full variable domain, its missing parts supplied by reference TRBV7-9 and TRBJ2-7, is DTGVSQNPRHKITKRGQNVTFRCDPISEHNRLYWYRQTLGQGPEFLTYFQNEAQLEKSRLLSDRFSAERPKGSFSTLEIQRTEQGDSAMYLCASSVTSYEQYFGPGTRLTVT.

This rearrangement joins TRBV30 to TRBJ2-3; perhaps TRBD2 as D (5 bases). The V gene's germline CDR1 is GTSNPN and CDR2 SVGIG (reference sequence). This CDR3 comprises 13 residues. Deletions cut 7 bases from V and 3 bases from J, with 14 bases between. CDR3 in DNA: TGTGCCTACACAGTTTCGGGGACAGATACGCAGTATTTT. It codes for CAYTVSGTDTQYF.